This entry describes one T cell receptor (beta chain). The data originate from a study of blood T cells in healthy people across ages. The use of a sample-barcoded 5' primer and a J-beta primer mix characterized a second PCR of about 7 to 12 cycles. In TCRdb, the 5' RACE reads were re-called with MiXCR into one record per CDR3 protein. Among just over 800,000 distinct CDR3 sequences listed, 55% to 65% were seen once. There are 15 residues in the CDR3. Trimming took off 0 bases at V and 1 base at J, with 9 bases between the two ends. Germline V lookup: CDR1 LGHNA, CDR2 YNFKEQ. This clonotype was obtained from a man aged 25 to 45 in good health. Sequenced input: blood. The chain uses TRBV4-2 and TRBJ1-2; weak D call: TRBD1 (5 bases). The CDR3 loop is CASSQERDFNYGYTF. For the CDR3, the DNA is TGTGCCAGCAGCCAAGAACGGGACTTTAACTATGGCTACACCTTC.